This paragraph covers one T cell receptor (beta chain) sequence. The V gene's germline CDR1 is LNHDA and CDR2 SQIVND (reference sequence). V trimming: 3 bases; J trimming: 0 bases; junction bases outside the gene matches: 10. The CDR3 spans 17 residues. The sample originates from a study of blood T cell repertoires in COVID-19. Using immunoSEQ multiplex PCR, the repertoire was profiled, and TCRdb retains in-frame clones only, with some absent. The sample has 350,000 to 450,000 clones; more than 85% are singletons. This receptor was taken from a middle-aged woman who had been exposed to COVID-19. The chain carries TRBV19 and TRBJ2-7; 8 nucleotides match TRBD2. Sequencing was performed on PBMCs or T cells enriched from blood (not recorded which). CDR3 region: CASSIASGGPYSYEQYF. The CDR3 nucleotides are TGTGCCAGTAGTATCGCGAGCGGGGGCCCGTACTCCTACGAGCAGTACTTC.